These T cell receptor beta chains were read from a single sample in a study of T cells in Graves' hyperthyroidism and ophthalmopathy. TCRdb passed the multiplex PCR reads through MiXCR, listing each CDR3 protein once. The data hold about 360,000 distinct CDR3 sequences, with 13% observed a single time. Sequencing input: blood. The receptors here all came from a woman aged 18-29 years with Graves' hyperthyroidism. Both conserved end residues are part of each CDR3. The D gene is left open where the match is weak. Size tells how often a clone was seen (once, few, many) or the class of an expanded clone, and some rows leave it out.

v_gene	abundance	j_gene	d_gene	CDR3aa	CDR3nt
TRBV4-1	few	TRBJ1-2	TRBD1	CASSPPTGQGTNYGYTF	TGCGCCAGCAGCCCACCCACAGGACAGGGAACCAACTATGGCTACACCTTC
TRBV6-2/TRBV6-3	many	TRBJ2-1	TRBD1	CASSPRQGWNEQFF	TGTGCCAGCAGTCCCCGACAGGGGTGGAATGAGCAGTTCTTC
TRBV5-1	many	TRBJ1-4	TRBD1	CASAGTGMGTNEKLFF	TGCGCCAGCGCCGGGACAGGGATGGGAACTAATGAAAAACTGTTTTTT
TRBV12-3/TRBV12-4	many	TRBJ2-3	-	CASSHGQGIRADTQYF	TGTGCCAGCAGCCACGGGCAGGGGATTAGGGCAGATACGCAGTATTTT
TRBV4-3	many	TRBJ1-1	-	CASRHTGAIEAFF	TGCGCCAGCAGGCATACAGGAGCCATTGAAGCTTTCTTT
TRBV20-1	many	TRBJ2-2	-	CSARDGQGMGPGELFF	TGCAGTGCTAGAGATGGGCAGGGAATGGGTCCCGGGGAGCTGTTTTTT
TRBV30	-	TRBJ2-7	TRBD2	CAWGGLAGLSDWQYF	TGTGCCTGGGGGGGACTAGCGGGCCTGAGTGACTGGCAGTACTTC
TRBV12-3/TRBV12-4	many	TRBJ2-7	TRBD1	CASTFRTGPTNLYEQYF	TGTGCCAGCACCTTCAGGACAGGGCCAACTAACCTCTACGAGCAGTACTTC
TRBV6-1	many	TRBJ1-2	-	CASSLDGPYGYTF	TGTGCCAGCAGCTTGGACGGACCCTATGGCTACACCTTC
TRBV19	few	TRBJ1-4	TRBD1	CASTLGQYNEKLFF	TGTGCCAGTACCTTGGGACAGTATAATGAAAAACTGTTTTTT
TRBV12-3/TRBV12-4	few	TRBJ1-1	-	CASSLHGGIGAEAFF	TGTGCCAGCAGTTTGCACGGGGGAATAGGAGCTGAAGCTTTCTTT
TRBV5-6	-	TRBJ2-7	TRBD1	CASSPLPTGKIEQYF	TGTGCCAGCAGTCCTTTGCCGACAGGGAAGATCGAGCAGTACTTC